The entry below gives a single T cell receptor beta chain sequence along with its context. Its antigen is unidentified. From germline, CDR1 is MNHNS and CDR2 SASEGT. The CDR3 covers 15 residues. V gave up 2 bases and J gave up 6 bases, with 14 bases separating them. Via MiXCR, TCRdb re-called the reads, giving one row per CDR3 protein. The sample contains about 110,000 distinct CDR3 sequences, less than 55% of which appear only once. The data belong to a study of T cell repertoires in cytomegalovirus infection. Study details: It can be stated that public TCR beta signatures indicated CMV infection as well as a matching HLA type. General observations from the study: CMV carriers with the relevant HLA were identified by cumulative public TCR beta family frequency.

The receptor was isolated from a human donor in good health (CMV status not recorded). Some clones in this sample may be carry-over from other donors' samples. Sequencing used CD8+ T cells from cultured PBMCs, obtained from culture after CMV antigen stimulation. This rearrangement joins TRBV6-1 to TRBJ1-5; no clear D gene. The CDR3 DNA sequence: TGTGCCAGCAGTGAATTCTTTTTCGAGGGTCAGCCCCAGCATTTT. It is translated as CASSEFFFEGQPQHF.